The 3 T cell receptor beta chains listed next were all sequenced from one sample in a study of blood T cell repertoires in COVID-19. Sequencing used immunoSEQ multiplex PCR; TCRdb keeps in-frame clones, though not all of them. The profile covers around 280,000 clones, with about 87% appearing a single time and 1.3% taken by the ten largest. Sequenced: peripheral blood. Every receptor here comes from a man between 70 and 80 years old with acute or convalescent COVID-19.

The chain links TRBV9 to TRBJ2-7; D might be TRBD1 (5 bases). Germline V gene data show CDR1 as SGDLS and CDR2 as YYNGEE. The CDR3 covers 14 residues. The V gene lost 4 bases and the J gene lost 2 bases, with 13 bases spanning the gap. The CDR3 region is CASSFEGVPYEQYF. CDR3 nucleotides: TGTGCCAGCAGCTTCGAAGGGGTACCCTACGAGCAGTACTTC. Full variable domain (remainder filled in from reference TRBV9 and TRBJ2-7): DSGVTQTPKHLITATGQRVTLRCSPRSGDLSVYWYQQSLDQGLQFLIQYYNGEERAKGNILERFSAQQFPDLHSELNLSSLELGDSALYFCASSFEGVPYEQYFGPGTRLTVT.

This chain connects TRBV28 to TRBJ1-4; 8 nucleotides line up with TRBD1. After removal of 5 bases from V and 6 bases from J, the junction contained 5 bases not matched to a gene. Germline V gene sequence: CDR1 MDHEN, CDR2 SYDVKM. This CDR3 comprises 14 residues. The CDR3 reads CASSTRTGHEKLFF. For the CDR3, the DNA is TGTGCCAGCAGTACCCGGACAGGGCATGAAAAACTGTTTTTT.

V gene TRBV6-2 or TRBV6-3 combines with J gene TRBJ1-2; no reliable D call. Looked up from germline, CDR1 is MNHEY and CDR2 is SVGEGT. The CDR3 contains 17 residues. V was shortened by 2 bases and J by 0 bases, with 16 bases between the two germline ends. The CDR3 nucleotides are TGTGCCAGCAGTTACCAAAAACAACAGTCGGCTAACTATGGCTACACCTTC. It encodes CASSYQKQQSANYGYTF.